The 29 T cell receptor beta chains in this list originate from one sample, sequenced in a study of control samples from healthy donors and cancer patients (TCRdb year 2020). The library was produced with the immunoSEQ multiplex PCR assay. This immuneACCESS table, as held by TCRdb, lists in-frame sequences with V and J called but not all clones. Of the missing ones, under half trace to an unresolved V gene in checked studies; the others have no known cause. Present in this sample are 100,000 to 150,000 clones, 87% of which were seen just once. 2.9% of the sample is taken by the ten largest. Source material: blood. The source of these receptors is a man aged 55 to 70 in good health.

The chain joins TRBV3-1 (or the pseudogene TRBV3-2) to TRBJ2-3, with 8 bases fitting TRBD1. V was pared by 0 bases and J by 2 bases, with 7 bases of the junction left unmatched. The CDR3 has 17 amino acids. Germline V gene lookup returns CDR1 LGHDT and CDR2 YNNKEL (reference sequence). The CDR3 loop is CASSQERNRGVTDTQYF. The CDR3 coding sequence is TGTGCCAGCAGCCAAGAGCGTAACAGGGGGGTCACAGATACGCAGTATTTT.

This clone was seen only once. The chain carries TRBV7-2 and TRBJ2-5; TRBD1 might be the D (6 bases). CDR3 length: 16 amino acids. With 1 base removed from V and 0 bases from J, the gap between germline ends came to 12 bases. CDR1 is SGHTA, CDR2 FQGNSA, per germline. CDR3 amino acids: CASSLVGGLYQETQYF. The CDR3 DNA is TGTGCCAGCAGCTTAGTAGGGGGTTTGTACCAAGAGACCCAGTACTTC.

The genes are TRBV6-6 and TRBJ1-4; 9 bases are shared with TRBD1. The CDR3 sequence is 15 residues long. Germline lookup yields CDR1 MNHNY and CDR2 SVGAGI (reference sequence). The V and J ends lost 2 bases and 6 bases, in that order; junction bases with no gene match: 4. The CDR3 DNA sequence: TGTGCCAGCAGTTACGGAGACAGGGGGTATGAAAAACTGTTTTTT. It specifies CASSYGDRGYEKLFF.

V gene TRBV7-9 combines with J gene TRBJ1-5, with D perhaps matching TRBD1 (5 bases). This CDR3 spans 17 amino acids. Germline V CDR1 and CDR2: SEHNR, FQNEAQ (reference sequence). Trimming left V 6 bases short and J 0 bases short, with 18 bases between. The CDR3 DNA reads as TGTGCCAGCAGTTCATTCCGGGACGGTCATAGCAATCAGCCCCAGCATTTT. Translation: CASSSFRDGHSNQPQHF.

J is TRBJ2-2 and V is TRBV5-1; TRBD2 agrees at 8 bases. Trimming cost V 1 base and J 4 bases; bases outside gene matches: 9. The CDR3 contains 17 residues. CDR1 is SGHRS, CDR2 YFSETQ, per germline. The CDR3 DNA reads as TGCGCCAGCAGCTTGATGGGCGGGGGGTCGGTCACCGGGGAGCTGTTTTTT. Amino acid sequence: CASSLMGGGSVTGELFF.

The genes are TRBV6-5 and TRBJ2-1; D is uncertain. V was pared by 0 bases and J by 14 bases, with 8 bases between. CDR1 and CDR2 (germline): MNHEY, SVGAGI. The CDR3 runs to 11 residues. The CDR3: CASSYSLLEFF. The CDR3 nucleotides read TGTGCCAGCAGTTACTCTCTCCTGGAGTTCTTC.

CDR3: CASSPARGLEGETQYF. Here the CDR3 DNA reads TGTGCCAGCAGCCCGGCCAGGGGTTTGGAGGGGGAGACCCAGTACTTC. V and J are TRBV5-5 and TRBJ2-5; D possibly uses TRBD1 or TRBD2 (6 bases each). The V end was cut by 4 bases, the J end by 5 bases, with 21 bases between. The length of the CDR3 is 16 residues. CDR1 and CDR2 from the germline V gene are SGHKS and YYEKEE (reference sequence).

The chain uses TRBV2 and TRBJ2-7; 11 nucleotides align to TRBD1. J lost 4 bases, V lost 9 bases, and 11 bases had no gene match. CDR1 SNHLY and CDR2 FYNNEI come from the germline V gene. This CDR3 is built from 15 residues. This chain's CDR3 is CARTRFGTGGYEQYF. Here the CDR3 DNA reads TGTGCCAGAACCCGGTTCGGGACAGGGGGATACGAGCAGTACTTC.

The chain carries TRBV5-1 and TRBJ2-3, with D possibly being TRBD2 (6 bases). The germline V and J ends were trimmed by 3 bases and 2 bases, with 10 bases remaining between them. The CDR3 length is 14 residues. CDR1 is SGHRS, CDR2 YFSETQ, per germline. The CDR3 nucleotides are TGCGCCAGCAGCTCAACGGGGGTCACAGATACGCAGTATTTT. This gives the protein CASSSTGVTDTQYF.

This chain links TRBV11-2 with TRBJ2-7, with 11 bases that match TRBD1. CDR1 and CDR2 (germline): SGHAT, FQNNGV. The CDR3 contains 15 residues. Losses at the gene ends were 4 bases for V and 6 bases for J; bases not matched to a gene: 8. The CDR3 bases are TGTGCCAGCAGCTCAAGGGGACAGGGGGAGGGCGAGCAGTACTTC. Translated: CASSSRGQGEGEQYF.

This clone was seen more than once but under ten times. The gene calls are TRBV2 and TRBJ1-5; 7 nucleotides match TRBD1. The CDR3 loop spans 14 amino acids. Germline V gives CDR1 SNHLY, CDR2 FYNNEI. With V trimmed by 5 bases and J by 7 bases, 8 bases remained unmatched. CDR3 coding DNA: TGTGCCAGCAGTTTAACAGGGGCCAGGCAGCCCCAGCATTTT. Amino acids: CASSLTGARQPQHF.

V is TRBV7-9 and J is TRBJ1-2; no firm D call. The CDR3 covers 14 residues. Germline loops: CDR1 SEHNR, CDR2 FQNEAQ (reference sequence). Trimming removed 6 bases at V and 5 bases at J, with 16 bases between. The CDR3 spells CASSFDKIGYGYTF. CDR3 nucleotide sequence: TGTGCCAGCAGTTTCGACAAGATAGGGTATGGCTACACCTTC.

The chain joins TRBV6-6 to TRBJ1-1; TRBD1 might be the D (5 bases). V was cut by 2 bases and J by 6 bases, with 16 bases left in between. Germline values: CDR1 MNHNY, CDR2 SVGAGI (reference sequence). This CDR3 has 15 amino acids. CDR3 loop: CASSYVQGRGAEAFF. The CDR3 DNA follows: TGTGCCAGCAGTTACGTGCAGGGCCGAGGCGCTGAAGCTTTCTTT.

The CDR3 DNA reads as TGTGCCAGCACCTTGCTAGCGGGGGGGCAAGAGACCCAGTACTTC. It translates to CASTLLAGGQETQYF. The V gene is TRBV7-2, the J gene TRBJ2-5; 12 bases are a match to TRBD2. CDR1 is SGHTA and CDR2 is FQGNSA in the germline V gene. The trim removed 7 bases at V and 2 bases at J, leaving 5 bases unmatched. The CDR3 sequence is 15 residues long.

J is TRBJ1-1 and V is TRBV28; D is ambiguous. V lost 6 bases and J lost 4, with 9 bases in between. This CDR3 region has 12 residues. Germline V gene data show CDR1 as MDHEN and CDR2 as SYDVKM. This CDR3 reads CASSPWGTEAFF. In DNA, the CDR3 is TGTGCCAGCAGCCCATGGGGCACTGAAGCTTTCTTT.

This rearrangement joins TRBV3-1 (or the pseudogene TRBV3-2) to TRBJ2-3; 10 bases align to TRBD1. Germline V CDR1 and CDR2: LGHDT, YNNKEL (reference sequence). The length of the CDR3 is 14 residues. V lost 3 bases, J lost 6 bases, and 3 bases stayed unmatched. The CDR3 reads CASSHRTGGDTQYF. The CDR3 region has the DNA TGTGCCAGCAGCCATAGGACAGGGGGGGATACGCAGTATTTT.

The chain has TRBV11-2 and TRBJ2-1; unclear D gene. Trimming removed 3 bases at V and 6 bases at J, with 9 bases between. This CDR3 has 13 amino acids. The V gene's germline CDR1 is SGHAT and CDR2 FQNNGV. CDR3 bases: TGTGCCAGCAGCTTCATTTTGGGCAATGAGCAGTTCTTC. Translated: CASSFILGNEQFF.

V and J are TRBV18 and TRBJ2-7; D unclear. Trimming cost V 6 bases and J 3 bases, with 18 bases left between them. Germline lookup yields CDR1 KGHSH and CDR2 LQKENI. The CDR3 consists of 15 residues. The CDR3 loop reads CASSLQTQNIYEQYF. CDR3 bases: TGTGCCAGCTCCCTTCAGACTCAGAATATCTACGAGCAGTACTTC.

This clone was detected once. The V call is TRBV20-1, the J call TRBJ1-4; no reliable D call. Germline V lookup: CDR1 DFQATT, CDR2 SNEGSKA (reference sequence). Trimming stripped 6 bases from V and 8 bases from J, with 10 bases between. This CDR3 has 11 amino acids. The CDR3, as DNA: TGCAGTGCCATAAAGATGGAAAAACTGTTTTTT. Translation gives CSAIKMEKLFF.

V usage is TRBV28 and J usage is TRBJ1-5; the D gene is possibly TRBD1 (5 bases). The germline V gene encodes CDR1 MDHEN and CDR2 SYDVKM. The CDR3 is 14 amino acids. Between the trimmed V and J ends, which lost 6 bases and 7 bases, there was a span of 16 bases. The CDR3 DNA is TGTGCCAGCAGACTGGGGACCGCCAGGCAGCCCCAGCATTTT. It translates to CASRLGTARQPQHF.

The V call is TRBV7-2, the J call TRBJ1-2, with D possibly TRBD1 on 5 matching bases. This CDR3 has 14 residues. Between the trimmed V and J ends, which lost 7 bases and 2 bases, there was a span of 14 bases. CDR1 and CDR2 from the germline V gene are SGHTA and FQGNSA. The CDR3, as DNA: TGTGCCAGCACCTCTCTAGGGGTGAACTATGGCTACACCTTC. Translating it yields CASTSLGVNYGYTF.

The genes are TRBV4-1 and TRBJ2-1, with no clear D. The V gene's germline CDR1 is MGHRA and CDR2 YSYEKL. V lost 1 base and J lost 5, with 9 bases in between. This CDR3 region has 14 residues. The CDR3 here is CASSQVWANNEQFF. The DNA of the CDR3 is TGCGCCAGCAGCCAAGTCTGGGCGAACAATGAGCAGTTCTTC.

V is TRBV19 and J is TRBJ1-5, with a weak D call TRBD1 (5 bases). CDR3 length: 15 amino acids. V lost 5 bases to trimming and J lost 2 bases, with 13 bases between them. Per the germline V gene, CDR1 is LNHDA and CDR2 is SQIVND (reference sequence). CDR3 residues: CASSWGGGGNQPQHF. CDR3 in DNA: TGTGCCAGTAGTTGGGGCGGAGGAGGCAATCAGCCCCAGCATTTT.

The CDR3 bases are TGTGCCAGCAAGTGGGACAGGGGGCAAGGGGAGCTGTTTTTT. Protein sequence: CASKWDRGQGELFF. The chain couples TRBV6-5 to TRBJ2-2, with 12 positions matching TRBD1. Trimming removed 7 bases from V and 8 bases from J; junction bases left unmatched: 5. Germline-derived CDR1 and CDR2 are MNHEY and SVGAGI. The CDR3 runs to 14 residues.

This clone was seen once. The chain combines TRBV28 with TRBJ1-5; D not resolved. The length of the CDR3 is 16 residues. Trimming pared 4 bases from V and 1 base from J, leaving 14 bases between. Per germline, CDR1 MDHEN and CDR2 SYDVKM. CDR3 bases: TGTGCCAGCAGTTCGCCCTTCGGTGTGAGCAATCAGCCCCAGCATTTT. Protein: CASSSPFGVSNQPQHF.

The chain joins TRBV28 to TRBJ1-5; TRBD1 might be the D (5 bases). V was shortened by 5 bases and J by 5 bases, with 13 bases between the two germline ends. Per the germline V gene, CDR1 is MDHEN and CDR2 is SYDVKM. The length of the CDR3 is 14 residues. CDR3 bases: TGTGCCAGCAGTATCGGGGGGAGGCATCAGCCCCAGCATTTT. Residues: CASSIGGRHQPQHF.

This chain connects TRBV28 to TRBJ1-6; D is unclear. Trimming cost V 2 bases and J 9 bases, with 11 bases left between them. The CDR3 totals 14 residues. Germline CDR1 is MDHEN and CDR2 is SYDVKM. CDR3 DNA sequence: TGTGCCAGCAGTTTACAGTACCGGGGTTCACCCCTCCACTTT. Protein sequence: CASSLQYRGSPLHF. Using reference TRBV28 and TRBJ1-6 for the parts outside the CDR3, the full variable domain is DVKVTQSSRYLVKRTGEKVFLECVQDMDHENMFWYRQDPGLGLRLIYFSYDVKMKEKGDIPEGYSVSREKKERFSLILESASTNQTSMYLCASSLQYRGSPLHFGNGTRLTVT.

CDR3 in DNA: TGTGCCAGCAGCCCCAACTATAATTCACCCCTCCACTTT. This translates into CASSPNYNSPLHF. The rearrangement links TRBV14 to TRBJ1-6; D is ambiguous. Germline-derived CDR1 and CDR2 are SGHDN and FVKESK. Trimming shortened V by 4 bases and J by 3 bases, and 4 bases separated the two germline ends. This CDR3 is 13 amino acids long.

The chain couples TRBV18 to TRBJ1-1, with 11 bases matching TRBD1. The ends lost 4 bases at V and 0 bases at J; junction bases unmatched: 4. Germline values: CDR1 KGHSH, CDR2 LQKENI. The length of the CDR3 is 16 residues. The CDR3 region is CASSRGQGALNTEAFF. The CDR3 DNA reads TGTGCCAGCTCACGCGGACAGGGGGCTCTGAACACTGAAGCTTTCTTT. The full variable domain, with the rest looked up from reference TRBV18 and TRBJ1-1, is NAGVMQNPRHLVRRRGQEARLRCSPMKGHSHVYWYRQLPEEGLKFMVYLQKENIIDESGMPKERFSAEFPKEGPSILRIQQVVRGDSAAYFCASSRGQGALNTEAFFGQGTRLTVV.